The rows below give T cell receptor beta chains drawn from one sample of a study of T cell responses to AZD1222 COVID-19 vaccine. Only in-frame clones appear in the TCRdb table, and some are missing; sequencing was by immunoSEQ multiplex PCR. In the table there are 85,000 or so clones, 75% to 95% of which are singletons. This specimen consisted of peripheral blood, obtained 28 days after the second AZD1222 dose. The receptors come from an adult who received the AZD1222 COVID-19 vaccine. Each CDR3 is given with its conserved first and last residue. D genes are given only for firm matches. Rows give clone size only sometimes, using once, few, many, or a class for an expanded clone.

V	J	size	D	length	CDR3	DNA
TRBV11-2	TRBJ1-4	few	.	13	CASKRRPNEKLFF	TGTGCCAGCAAGAGAAGACCCAATGAAAAACTGTTTTTT
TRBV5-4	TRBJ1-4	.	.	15	CASSFGGQGNEKLFF	TGTGCCAGCAGCTTTGGAGGGCAGGGAAACGAAAAACTGTTTTTT
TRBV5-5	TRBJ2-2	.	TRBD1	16	CASSTRQGRYTGELFF	TGTGCCAGCAGCACCCGACAGGGGCGGTACACCGGGGAGCTGTTTTTT
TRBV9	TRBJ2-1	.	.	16	CASSVGRDLSYNEQFF	TGTGCCAGCAGCGTAGGGAGGGACCTCTCCTACAATGAGCAGTTCTTC
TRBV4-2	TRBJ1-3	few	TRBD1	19	CASSKRSGTALSSGNTIYF	TGTGCCAGCAGTAAACGGAGTGGGACAGCTTTGAGCTCTGGAAACACCATATATTTT
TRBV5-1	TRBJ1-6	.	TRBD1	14	CASSLEGARSPLHF	TGCGCCAGCAGCTTGGAGGGGGCGCGATCACCCCTCCACTTT
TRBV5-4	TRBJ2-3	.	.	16	CASSLMGRRPADTQYF	TGTGCCAGCAGCTTGATGGGGCGCAGGCCTGCAGATACGCAGTATTTT
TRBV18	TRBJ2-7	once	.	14	CASSPGPTAHEQYF	TGTGCCAGCTCACCAGGGCCCACCGCTCACGAGCAGTACTTC
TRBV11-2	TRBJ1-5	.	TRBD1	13	CASSLQGAQPQHF	TGTGCCAGCAGCCTACAGGGGGCCCAGCCCCAGCATTTT
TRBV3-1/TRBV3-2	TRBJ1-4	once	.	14	CASSQGGRIEKLFF	TGTGCCAGCAGCCAAGGTGGTAGGATAGAAAAACTGTTTTTT
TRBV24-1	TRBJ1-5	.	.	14	CATSATSSNQPQHF	TGTGCCACCAGTGCCACAAGTAGCAATCAGCCCCAGCATTTT
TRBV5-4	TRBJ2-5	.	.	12	CASSLPRETQYF	TGTGCCAGCAGCTTGCCGCGAGAGACCCAGTACTTC
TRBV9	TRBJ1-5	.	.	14	CASSVGQGNQPQHF	TGTGCCAGCAGCGTAGGACAGGGCAATCAGCCCCAGCATTTT
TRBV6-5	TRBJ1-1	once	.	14	CASSYNPRNTEAFF	TGTGCCAGCAGTTACAACCCGCGGAACACTGAAGCTTTCTTT
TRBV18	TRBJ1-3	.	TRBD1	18	CASSPYDRGKSSGNTIYF	TGTGCCAGCTCACCATACGACAGGGGCAAGAGCTCTGGAAACACCATATATTTT
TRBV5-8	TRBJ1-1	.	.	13	CASSFSNQVEAFF	TGTGCCAGCAGCTTTTCGAACCAAGTTGAAGCTTTCTTT
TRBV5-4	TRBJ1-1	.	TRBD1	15	CASSSPGTGATEAFF	TGTGCCAGCAGCTCCCCCGGGACAGGGGCCACTGAAGCTTTCTTT
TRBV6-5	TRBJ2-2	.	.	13	CASSYMNTGELFF	TGTGCCAGCAGTTATATGAACACCGGGGAGCTGTTTTTT
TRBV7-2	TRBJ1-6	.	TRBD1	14	CASSFGQGRSPLHF	TGTGCCAGCAGCTTCGGACAGGGGCGTTCACCCCTCCACTTT
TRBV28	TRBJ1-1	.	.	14	CASSLPGGDGEAFF	TGTGCCAGCAGTTTACCGGGGGGGGACGGTGAAGCTTTCTTT
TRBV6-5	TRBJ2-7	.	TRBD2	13	CASTAGGTYEQYF	TGTGCCAGCACCGCGGGAGGGACCTACGAGCAGTACTTC
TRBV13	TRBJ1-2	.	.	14	CASSLRGPRGGYTF	TGTGCCAGCAGCCTTAGAGGGCCCAGGGGAGGCTACACCTTC
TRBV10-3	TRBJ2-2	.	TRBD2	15	CAISGLAGEFGELFF	TGTGCCATCAGTGGCCTAGCGGGAGAATTCGGGGAGCTGTTTTTT
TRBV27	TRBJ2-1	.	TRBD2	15	CASSLLAGGLSEQFF	TGTGCCAGCAGTCTCTTAGCGGGGGGTCTCAGTGAGCAGTTCTTC
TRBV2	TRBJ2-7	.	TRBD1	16	CASNMATGQGTYEQYF	TGTGCCAGCAACATGGCCACAGGACAGGGGACATACGAGCAGTACTTC
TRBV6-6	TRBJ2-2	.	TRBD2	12	CAREGRAGELFF	TGTGCGCGGGAGGGCCGGGCCGGGGAGCTGTTTTTT
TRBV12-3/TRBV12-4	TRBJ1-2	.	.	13	CASSSAGVVGYTF	TGTGCCAGCAGTTCCGCAGGGGTGGTGGGCTACACCTTC